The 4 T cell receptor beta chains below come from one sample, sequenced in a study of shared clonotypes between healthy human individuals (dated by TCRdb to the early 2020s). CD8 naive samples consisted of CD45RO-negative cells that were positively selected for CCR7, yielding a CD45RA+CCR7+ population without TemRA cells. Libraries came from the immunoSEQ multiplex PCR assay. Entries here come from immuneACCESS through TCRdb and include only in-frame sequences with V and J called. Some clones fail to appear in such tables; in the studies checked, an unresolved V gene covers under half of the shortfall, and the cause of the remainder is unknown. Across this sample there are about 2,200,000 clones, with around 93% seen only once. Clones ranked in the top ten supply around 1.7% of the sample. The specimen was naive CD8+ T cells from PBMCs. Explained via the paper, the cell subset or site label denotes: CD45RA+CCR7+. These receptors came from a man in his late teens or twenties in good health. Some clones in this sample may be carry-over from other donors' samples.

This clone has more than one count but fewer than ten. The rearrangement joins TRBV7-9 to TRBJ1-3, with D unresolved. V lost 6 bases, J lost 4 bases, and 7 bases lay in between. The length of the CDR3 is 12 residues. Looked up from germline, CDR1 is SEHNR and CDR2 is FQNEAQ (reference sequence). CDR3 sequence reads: CASSLKGNTIYF. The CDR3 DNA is TGTGCCAGCAGTCTCAAGGGAAACACCATATATTTT.

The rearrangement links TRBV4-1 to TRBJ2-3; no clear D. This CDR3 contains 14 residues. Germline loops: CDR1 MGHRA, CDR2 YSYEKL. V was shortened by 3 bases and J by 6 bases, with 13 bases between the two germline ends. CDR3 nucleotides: TGCGCCAGCAGCCACGTCCTTTCCCCGGATACGCAGTATTTT. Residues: CASSHVLSPDTQYF.

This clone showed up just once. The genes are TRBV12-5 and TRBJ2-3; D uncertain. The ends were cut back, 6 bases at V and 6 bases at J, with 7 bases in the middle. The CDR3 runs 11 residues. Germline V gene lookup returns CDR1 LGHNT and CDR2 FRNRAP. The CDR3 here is CASGQVDTQYF. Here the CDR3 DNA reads TGTGCTAGTGGCCAGGTGGATACGCAGTATTTT.

The CDR3 nucleotides are TGTGCCAGCGGGGGTATTTCGTCAGGGCAGTTCTTC. It codes for CASGGISSGQFF. The chain combines TRBV9 with TRBJ2-1; D could derive from TRBD1 or TRBD2 (5 bases each). This CDR3 has 12 residues. In germline, CDR1 is SGDLS, CDR2 YYNGEE. V was trimmed by 7 bases and J by 12 bases, leaving 17 bases between them.